Included here is one T cell receptor beta chain sequence, with context. Antigen unknown. The V gene's germline CDR1 is SGHDT and CDR2 YYEEEE. After removal of 2 bases from V and 5 bases from J, the junction contained 14 bases not matched to a gene. The CDR3 loop spans 17 amino acids. Nominal health characterized the donors when sampled, though unrecorded immune exposures were likely. The data stem from a study of cytomegalovirus exposure and HLA in healthy donors. Study observations and caveats: While the bulk of TCR sequences proved rare, some public TCRs turned up in many donors. The HLA-A and HLA-B alleles of most subjects were reportedly predicted accurately from TCR beta sequences. In a later analysis, HLA-C alleles had the fewest associated TCRs, DRB1 alleles the most.

The PCR contained 60 Vbeta and 13 Jbeta primers. TCRdb's copy holds only in-frame clones and misses some; the assay was immunoSEQ multiplex PCR. The sample has approximately 120,000 clones. The sample comprised PBMCs. The rearrangement joins TRBV5-6 to TRBJ2-3; TRBD1 aligns across 7 bases. The TCR originated in a woman aged 55-70 years in good health and CMV-seronegative. CDR3 DNA sequence: TGTGCCAGCAGCTTACTCGACAGGGTACTTCGGGTAGATACGCAGTATTTT. Its protein is CASSLLDRVLRVDTQYF.